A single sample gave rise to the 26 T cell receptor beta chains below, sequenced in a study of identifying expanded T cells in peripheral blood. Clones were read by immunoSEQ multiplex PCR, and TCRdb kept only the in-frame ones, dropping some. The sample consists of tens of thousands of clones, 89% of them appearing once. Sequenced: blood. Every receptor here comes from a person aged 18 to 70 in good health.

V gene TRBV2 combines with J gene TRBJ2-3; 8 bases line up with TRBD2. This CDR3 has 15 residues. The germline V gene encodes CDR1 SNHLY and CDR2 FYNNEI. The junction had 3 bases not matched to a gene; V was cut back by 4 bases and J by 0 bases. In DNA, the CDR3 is TGTGCCAGCAGTGGGACTAGCCTTAGCACAGATACGCAGTATTTT. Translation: CASSGTSLSTDTQYF.

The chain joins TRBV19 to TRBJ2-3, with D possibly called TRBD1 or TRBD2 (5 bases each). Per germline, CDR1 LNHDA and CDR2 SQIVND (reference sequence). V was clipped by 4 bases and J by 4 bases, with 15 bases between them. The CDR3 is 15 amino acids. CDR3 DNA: TGTGCCAGTAGTACCGGGACCCTCGGGCCAGATACGCAGTATTTT. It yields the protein CASSTGTLGPDTQYF. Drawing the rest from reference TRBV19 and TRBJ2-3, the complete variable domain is DGGITQSPKYLFRKEGQNVTLSCEQNLNHDAMYWYRQDPGQGLRLIYYSQIVNDFQKGDIAEGYSVSREKKESFPLTVTSAQKNPTAFYLCASSTGTLGPDTQYFGPGTRLTVL.

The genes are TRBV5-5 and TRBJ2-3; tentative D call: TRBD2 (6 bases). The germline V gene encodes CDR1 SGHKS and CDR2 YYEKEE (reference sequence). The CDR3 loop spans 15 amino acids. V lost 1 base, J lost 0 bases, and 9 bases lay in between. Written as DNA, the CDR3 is TGTGCCAGCAGCTTGACTAGCCCTAGCACAGATACGCAGTATTTT. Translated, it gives CASSLTSPSTDTQYF.

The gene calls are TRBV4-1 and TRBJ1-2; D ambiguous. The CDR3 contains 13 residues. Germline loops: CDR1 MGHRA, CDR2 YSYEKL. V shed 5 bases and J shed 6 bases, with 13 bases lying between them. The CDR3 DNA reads TGCGCCAGCAGCTACAGTGCTTTAAATGGCTACACCTTC. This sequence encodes CASSYSALNGYTF.

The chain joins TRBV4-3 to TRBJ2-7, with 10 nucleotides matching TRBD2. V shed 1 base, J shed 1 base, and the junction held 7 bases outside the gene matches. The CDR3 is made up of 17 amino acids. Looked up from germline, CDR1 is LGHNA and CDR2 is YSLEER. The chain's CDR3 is CASSQGWGLAQSYEQYF. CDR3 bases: TGCGCCAGCAGCCAAGGGTGGGGACTAGCGCAATCCTACGAGCAGTACTTC.

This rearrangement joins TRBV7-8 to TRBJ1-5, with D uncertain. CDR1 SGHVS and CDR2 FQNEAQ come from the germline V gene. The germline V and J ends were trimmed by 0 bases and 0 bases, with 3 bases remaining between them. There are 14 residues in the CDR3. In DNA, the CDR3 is TGTGCCAGCAGCTTAGCGGATAGCAATCAGCCCCAGCATTTT. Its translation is CASSLADSNQPQHF.

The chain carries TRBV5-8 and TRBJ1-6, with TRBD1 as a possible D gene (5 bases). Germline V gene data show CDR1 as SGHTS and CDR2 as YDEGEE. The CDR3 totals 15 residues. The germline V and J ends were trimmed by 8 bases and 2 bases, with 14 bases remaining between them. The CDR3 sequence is CASSLGVPYNSPLHF. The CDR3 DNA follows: TGTGCCAGTAGCCTAGGGGTCCCCTATAATTCACCCCTCCACTTT.

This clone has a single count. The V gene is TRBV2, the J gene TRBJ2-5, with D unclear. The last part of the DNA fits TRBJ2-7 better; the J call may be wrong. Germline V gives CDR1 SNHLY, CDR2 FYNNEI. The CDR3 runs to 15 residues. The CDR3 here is CASSEGPVESYEQYF. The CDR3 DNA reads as TGTGCCAGCAGTGAAGGGCCGGTAGAATCCTACGAGCAGTACTTC.

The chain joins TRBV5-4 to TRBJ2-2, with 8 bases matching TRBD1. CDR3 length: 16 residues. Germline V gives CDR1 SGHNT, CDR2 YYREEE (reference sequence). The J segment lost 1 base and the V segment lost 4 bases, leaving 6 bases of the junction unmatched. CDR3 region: CASSQDRAGNTGELFF. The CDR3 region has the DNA TGTGCCAGCAGCCAGGACAGGGCCGGGAACACCGGGGAGCTGTTTTTT. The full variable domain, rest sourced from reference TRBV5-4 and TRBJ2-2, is ETGVTQSPTHLIKTRGQQVTLRCSSQSGHNTVSWYQQALGQGPQFIFQYYREEENGRGNFPPRFSGLQFPNYSSELNVNALELDDSALYLCASSQDRAGNTGELFFGEGSRLTVL.

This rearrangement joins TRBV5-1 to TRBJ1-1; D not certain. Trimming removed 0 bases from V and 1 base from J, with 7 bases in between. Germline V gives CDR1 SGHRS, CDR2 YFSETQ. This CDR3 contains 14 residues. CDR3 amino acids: CASSLDGQNTEAFF. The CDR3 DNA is TGCGCCAGCAGCTTGGACGGGCAGAACACTGAAGCTTTCTTT.

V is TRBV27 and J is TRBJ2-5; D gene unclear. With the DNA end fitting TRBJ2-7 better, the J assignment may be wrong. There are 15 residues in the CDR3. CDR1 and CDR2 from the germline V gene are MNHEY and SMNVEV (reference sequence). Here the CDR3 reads CASSLSVSKLHEQYF. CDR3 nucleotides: TGTGCCAGCAGTTTATCCGTATCGAAACTCCACGAGCAGTACTTC.

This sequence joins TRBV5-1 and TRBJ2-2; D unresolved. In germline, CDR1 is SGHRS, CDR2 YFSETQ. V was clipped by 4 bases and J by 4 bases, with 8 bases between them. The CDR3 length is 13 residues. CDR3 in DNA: TGCGCCAGCAGCAGGCCCGCCACCGGGGAGCTGTTTTTT. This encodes CASSRPATGELFF. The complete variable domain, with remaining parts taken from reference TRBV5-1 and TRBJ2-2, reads KAGVTQTPRYLIKTRGQQVTLSCSPISGHRSVSWYQQTPGQGLQFLFEYFSETQRNKGNFPGRFSGRQFSNSRSEMNVSTLELGDSALYLCASSRPATGELFFGEGSRLTVL.

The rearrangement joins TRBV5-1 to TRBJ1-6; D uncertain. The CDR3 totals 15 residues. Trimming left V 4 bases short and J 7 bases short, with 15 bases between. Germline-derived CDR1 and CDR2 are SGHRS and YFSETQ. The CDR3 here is CASSLDGQSNSPLHF. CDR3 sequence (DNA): TGCGCCAGCAGCCTGGACGGGCAGTCGAATTCACCCCTCCACTTT.

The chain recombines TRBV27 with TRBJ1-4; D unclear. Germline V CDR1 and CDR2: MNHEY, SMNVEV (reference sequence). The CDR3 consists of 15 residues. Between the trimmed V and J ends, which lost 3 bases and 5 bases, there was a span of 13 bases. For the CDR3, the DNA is TGTGCCAGCAGTTTGGCAGCCGGGAAAAATGAAAAACTGTTTTTT. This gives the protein CASSLAAGKNEKLFF.

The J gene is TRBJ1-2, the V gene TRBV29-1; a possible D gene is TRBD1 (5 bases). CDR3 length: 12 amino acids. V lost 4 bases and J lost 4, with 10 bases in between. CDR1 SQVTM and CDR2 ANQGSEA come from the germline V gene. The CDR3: CSVVRGSYGYTF. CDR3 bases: TGCAGCGTTGTTAGGGGTTCCTATGGCTACACCTTC.

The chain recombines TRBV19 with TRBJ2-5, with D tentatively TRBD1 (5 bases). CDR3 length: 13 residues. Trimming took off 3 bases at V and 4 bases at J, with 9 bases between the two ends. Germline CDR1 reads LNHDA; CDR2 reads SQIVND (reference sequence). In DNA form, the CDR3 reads TGTGCCAGTAGTATGGGGCAGGGAGAGACCCAGTACTTC. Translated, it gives CASSMGQGETQYF.

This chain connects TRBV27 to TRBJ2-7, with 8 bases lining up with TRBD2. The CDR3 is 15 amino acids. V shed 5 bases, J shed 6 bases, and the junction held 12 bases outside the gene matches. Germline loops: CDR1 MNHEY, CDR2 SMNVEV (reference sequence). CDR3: CASSEAEAGEREQYF. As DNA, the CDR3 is TGTGCCAGCAGTGAAGCTGAAGCGGGAGAGCGCGAGCAGTACTTC.

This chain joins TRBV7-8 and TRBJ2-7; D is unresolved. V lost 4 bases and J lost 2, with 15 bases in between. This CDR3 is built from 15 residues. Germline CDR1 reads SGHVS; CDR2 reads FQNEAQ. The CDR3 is CASSSGPALTYEQYF. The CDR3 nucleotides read TGTGCCAGCAGCTCCGGACCGGCGCTCACCTACGAGCAGTACTTC.

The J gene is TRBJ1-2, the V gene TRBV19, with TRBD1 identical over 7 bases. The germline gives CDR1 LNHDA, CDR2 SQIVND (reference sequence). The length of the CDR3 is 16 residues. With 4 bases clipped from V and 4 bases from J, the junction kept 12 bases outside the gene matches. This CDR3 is CASSTPDRSKTYGYTF. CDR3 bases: TGTGCCAGTAGTACCCCGGACAGGAGCAAGACCTATGGCTACACCTTC.

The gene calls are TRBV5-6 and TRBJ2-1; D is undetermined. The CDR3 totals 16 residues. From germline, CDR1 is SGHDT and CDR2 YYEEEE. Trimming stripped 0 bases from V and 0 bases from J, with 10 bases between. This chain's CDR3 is CASSLVGASSYNEQFF. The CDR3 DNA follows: TGTGCCAGCAGCTTGGTCGGCGCGAGCTCCTACAATGAGCAGTTCTTC.

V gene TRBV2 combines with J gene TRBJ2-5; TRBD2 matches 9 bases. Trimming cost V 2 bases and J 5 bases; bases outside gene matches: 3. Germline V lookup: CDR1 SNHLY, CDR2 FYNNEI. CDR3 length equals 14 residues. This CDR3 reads CASSERRGGETQYF. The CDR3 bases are TGTGCCAGCAGTGAACGGCGGGGGGGGGAGACCCAGTACTTC.

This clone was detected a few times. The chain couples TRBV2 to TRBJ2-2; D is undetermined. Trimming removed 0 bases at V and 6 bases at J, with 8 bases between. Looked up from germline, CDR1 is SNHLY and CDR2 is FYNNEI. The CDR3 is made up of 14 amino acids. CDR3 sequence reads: CASSEALNSGELFF. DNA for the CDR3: TGTGCCAGCAGTGAAGCGCTCAATTCCGGGGAGCTGTTTTTT.

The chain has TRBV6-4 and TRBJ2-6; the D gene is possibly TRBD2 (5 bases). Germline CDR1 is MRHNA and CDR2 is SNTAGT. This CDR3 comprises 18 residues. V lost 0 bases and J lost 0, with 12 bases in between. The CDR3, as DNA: TGTGCCAGCAGTGACTCGAGAGAGGGAAGCTCTGGGGCCAACGTCCTGACTTTC. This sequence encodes CASSDSREGSSGANVLTF.

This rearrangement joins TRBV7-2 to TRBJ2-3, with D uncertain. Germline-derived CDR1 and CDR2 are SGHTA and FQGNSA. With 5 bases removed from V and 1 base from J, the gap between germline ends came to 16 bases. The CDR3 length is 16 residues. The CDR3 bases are TGTGCCAGCAGCCGACCCCAGCAGCTGGGCACAGATACGCAGTATTTT. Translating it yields CASSRPQQLGTDTQYF.

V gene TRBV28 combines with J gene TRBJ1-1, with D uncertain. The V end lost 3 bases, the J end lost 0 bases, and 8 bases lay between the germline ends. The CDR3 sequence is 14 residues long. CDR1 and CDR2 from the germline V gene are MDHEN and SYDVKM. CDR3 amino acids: CASSLVRVNTEAFF. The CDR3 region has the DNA TGTGCCAGCAGTTTGGTTAGGGTGAACACTGAAGCTTTCTTT.

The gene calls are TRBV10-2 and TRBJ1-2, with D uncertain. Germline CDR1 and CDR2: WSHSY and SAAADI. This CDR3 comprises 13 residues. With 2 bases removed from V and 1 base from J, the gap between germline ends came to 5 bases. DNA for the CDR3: TGCGCCAGCAGTGAGAGGATTAACTATGGCTACACCTTC. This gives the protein CASSERINYGYTF.